A single sample gave rise to the 23 T cell receptor beta chains below, sequenced in a study of shared clonotypes between healthy human individuals. Profiling relied on immunoSEQ multiplex PCR, and the TCRdb table lists in-frame clones only, not all of them. Of approximately 110,000 clones in the sample, around two thirds were seen once. The sequenced sample consisted of memory CD8+ T cells sorted from blood. As for subset: CD45RO+ cells pooled with CCR7-negative TemRA cells. The receptors were gathered from a woman aged 25 to 39 in good health.

The V call is TRBV4-2, the J call TRBJ2-2; unclear D gene. V lost 5 bases and J lost 2, with 12 bases in between. Germline V gene sequence: CDR1 LGHNA, CDR2 YNFKEQ. CDR3 length: 15 amino acids. The CDR3 protein is CASSSKTGNTGELFF. CDR3 nucleotide sequence: TGTGCCAGCAGCTCAAAGACGGGCAACACCGGGGAGCTGTTTTTT.

CDR3 amino acids: CAISERGQGIIAYGYTF. The CDR3, as DNA: TGTGCCATCAGTGAGAGGGGACAGGGAATTATCGCCTATGGCTACACCTTC. This sequence joins TRBV10-3 and TRBJ1-2, with 9 nucleotides matching TRBD1. Trimming removed 2 bases from V and 4 bases from J; junction bases left unmatched: 11. This CDR3 comprises 17 residues. Germline CDR1 ENHRY, CDR2 SYGVKD.

This clone turned up a few times. The rearrangement uses TRBV9 and TRBJ1-2, with 12 positions matching TRBD1. Unmatched junction bases numbered 5, after V lost 4 bases and J lost 4 bases. The CDR3 loop spans 15 amino acids. The germline gives CDR1 SGDLS, CDR2 YYNGEE. CDR3 in DNA: TGTGCCAGCAGCCCGGGACAGGGGGCAGGCTATGGCTACACCTTC. Translation gives CASSPGQGAGYGYTF. Full variable domain (rest looked up from reference TRBV9 and TRBJ1-2): DSGVTQTPKHLITATGQRVTLRCSPRSGDLSVYWYQQSLDQGLQFLIQYYNGEERAKGNILERFSAQQFPDLHSELNLSSLELGDSALYFCASSPGQGAGYGYTFGSGTRLTVV.

The chain recombines TRBV28 with TRBJ2-5, with 12 bases identical to TRBD2. The J segment lost 5 bases and the V segment lost 6 bases, leaving 7 bases of the junction unmatched. This CDR3 has 15 amino acids. Germline V gives CDR1 MDHEN, CDR2 SYDVKM. CDR3 nucleotide sequence: TGTGCCAGCAGCCCTAGCGGGAGGGCCAAGGAGACCCAGTACTTC. It encodes CASSPSGRAKETQYF.

V and J are TRBV20-1 and TRBJ2-7; D remains ambiguous. Germline V CDR1 and CDR2: DFQATT, SNEGSKA (reference sequence). CDR3 size: 11 residues. V was pared by 0 bases and J by 3 bases, with 3 bases between. Written as DNA, the CDR3 is TGCAGTGCTAGAGACTTCTACGAGCAGTACTTC. Amino acids: CSARDFYEQYF.

This chain connects TRBV18 to TRBJ2-7; TRBD2 aligns across 16 bases. From germline, CDR1 is KGHSH and CDR2 LQKENI. The CDR3 length is 16 residues. V was pared by 3 bases and J by 2 bases, with 1 base of the junction left unmatched. The CDR3 sequence is CASSPGTSGRAYEQYF. CDR3 DNA: TGTGCCAGCTCACCCGGGACTAGCGGGAGGGCCTACGAGCAGTACTTC. Complete variable domain (other parts from reference TRBV18 and TRBJ2-7): NAGVMQNPRHLVRRRGQEARLRCSPMKGHSHVYWYRQLPEEGLKFMVYLQKENIIDESGMPKERFSAEFPKEGPSILRIQQVVRGDSAAYFCASSPGTSGRAYEQYFGPGTRLTVT.

CDR3 coding DNA: TGTGCCAGCAGCACACACACCGGGGAGCTGTTTTTT. It is translated as CASSTHTGELFF. This chain links TRBV21-1 with TRBJ2-2. TRBV21-1 is reported as a pseudogene. There are 12 residues in the CDR3.

This clone was picked up a small number of times. The V gene is TRBV28, the J gene TRBJ2-3; no firm D call. Deletions cut 5 bases from V and 0 bases from J, with 18 bases between. The germline CDR1 and CDR2 sequences are MDHEN and SYDVKM. The CDR3 covers 17 residues. CDR3 sequence reads: CASSQGPPLKSTDTQYF. CDR3 in DNA: TGTGCCAGCAGTCAAGGTCCCCCCCTAAAAAGCACAGATACGCAGTATTTT.

Here the CDR3 reads CASSLFPRTASNQPQHF. The CDR3 region has the DNA TGTGCCAGCAGTTTATTCCCTAGGACGGCTAGCAATCAGCCCCAGCATTTT. The chain uses TRBV28 and TRBJ1-5; D is uncertain. The CDR3 is 17 amino acids. The V and J ends lost 1 base and 0 bases respectively, with 13 bases between them. The V gene's germline CDR1 is MDHEN and CDR2 SYDVKM. The complete variable domain, with remaining parts taken from reference TRBV28 and TRBJ1-5, reads DVKVTQSSRYLVKRTGEKVFLECVQDMDHENMFWYRQDPGLGLRLIYFSYDVKMKEKGDIPEGYSVSREKKERFSLILESASTNQTSMYLCASSLFPRTASNQPQHFGDGTRLSIL.

This clone has at least ten counts. The V call is TRBV19, the J call TRBJ2-5; 9 nucleotides match TRBD1. Germline values: CDR1 LNHDA, CDR2 SQIVND (reference sequence). The J segment lost 4 bases and the V segment lost 4 bases, leaving 4 bases of the junction unmatched. The CDR3 runs to 14 residues. The CDR3 region is CASSRQGVVETQYF. Written as DNA, the CDR3 is TGTGCCAGTAGTAGACAGGGGGTGGTAGAGACCCAGTACTTC.

The chain carries TRBV14 and TRBJ1-3; no definite D call. V lost 0 bases, J lost 0 bases, and 12 bases lay in between. This CDR3 has 17 amino acids. Germline CDR1 SGHDN, CDR2 FVKESK. CDR3 DNA sequence: TGTGCCAGCAGCCAAGATTGTAACTGCCTCTCTGGAAACACCATATATTTT. It specifies CASSQDCNCLSGNTIYF.

V gene TRBV25-1 combines with J gene TRBJ2-5; D is uncertain. The DNA end lines up better with TRBJ2-7; the J call may be wrong. The CDR3 loop spans 12 amino acids. Germline CDR1 reads MGHDK; CDR2 reads SYGVNS. CDR3 region: CASSRVSYEQYF. The DNA for the CDR3 is TGTGCCAGCAGTCGCGTAAGTTACGAGCAGTACTTC.

The genes are TRBV28 and TRBJ1-2; D gene ambiguous. Germline CDR1 and CDR2: MDHEN and SYDVKM. This CDR3 has 13 amino acids. The ends were cut back, 6 bases at V and 0 bases at J, with 8 bases in the middle. CDR3 protein: CASSRGTNYGYTF. CDR3 nucleotides: TGTGCCAGCAGCCGCGGGACTAACTATGGCTACACCTTC.

The chain combines TRBV5-1 with TRBJ2-2; the D gene is possibly TRBD1 (5 bases). The CDR3 is 13 residues long. Trimming took 2 bases from V and 4 from J, leaving 6 bases between them. Germline CDR1 SGHRS, CDR2 YFSETQ. The CDR3 sequence is CASSFDSTGELFF. CDR3 in DNA: TGCGCCAGCAGCTTTGACAGCACCGGGGAGCTGTTTTTT.

The chain links TRBV11-2 to TRBJ2-7; D remains unclear. Germline values: CDR1 SGHAT, CDR2 FQNNGV. Trimming took 4 bases from V and 2 from J, leaving 12 bases between them. This CDR3 has 14 amino acids. The CDR3 loop reads CASSSLLSPYEQYF. DNA for the CDR3: TGTGCCAGCAGCTCCCTTTTAAGTCCCTACGAGCAGTACTTC.

This sequence joins TRBV27 and TRBJ2-7; 7 bases map to TRBD1. There are 13 residues in the CDR3. Germline loops: CDR1 MNHEY, CDR2 SMNVEV (reference sequence). The V gene end was trimmed by 5 bases and the J gene end by 3 bases; junction bases not matched to a gene: 4. The CDR3 sequence is CASSPGTDYEQYF. The CDR3 DNA reads as TGTGCCAGCAGTCCGGGGACAGACTACGAGCAGTACTTC.

This clone was seen a handful of times. CDR3 nucleotides: TGTGCCAGCAGTAGGGGGGGGCTCAACAATGAGCAGTTCTTC. Its translation is CASSRGGLNNEQFF. The chain couples TRBV27 to TRBJ2-1, with D possibly being TRBD2 (7 bases). The germline V gene has CDR1 MNHEY and CDR2 SMNVEV (reference sequence). V lost 5 bases to trimming and J lost 5 bases, with 13 bases between them. This CDR3 has 14 residues.

The V and J genes are TRBV7-8 and TRBJ2-7; the D is unclear. CDR1 is SGHVS, CDR2 FQNEAQ, per germline. V gave up 5 bases and J gave up 5 bases, with 7 bases separating them. The CDR3 sequence is 11 residues long. The CDR3 DNA reads as TGTGCCAGCAGCGACGCCAACGAGCAGTACTTC. The encoded protein is CASSDANEQYF.

This rearrangement joins TRBV2 to TRBJ2-7; 9 bases match TRBD2. Trimming removed 11 bases from V and 2 bases from J; junction bases left unmatched: 7. There are 13 residues in the CDR3. The germline CDR1 and CDR2 sequences are SNHLY and FYNNEI. The CDR3 DNA sequence: TGTGCCGGCCGACTAGCGGAACCCTACGAGCAGTACTTC. Translated, it gives CAGRLAEPYEQYF.

As concerns this clone: Distinct nucleotide sequences in the sample also encode this CDR3. The rearrangement links TRBV5-1 to TRBJ2-5, with D perhaps assigned TRBD1 or TRBD2 (6 bases each). The DNA end is more similar to TRBJ2-7, so the J call may be wrong. The CDR3 covers 13 residues. Germline values: CDR1 SGHRS, CDR2 YFSETQ. The CDR3 nucleotides are TGCGCCAGCAGCTTGGGTTCGGGGGCCGAGCAGTACTTC. This codes for CASSLGSGAEQYF.

This clone was observed many times. This rearrangement joins TRBV28 to TRBJ1-4, with D unresolved. V was shortened by 4 bases and J by 5 bases, with 8 bases between the two germline ends. In germline, CDR1 is MDHEN, CDR2 SYDVKM. This CDR3 is built from 13 residues. CDR3 protein: CASSSDYNEKLFF. CDR3 nucleotide sequence: TGTGCCAGCAGTTCAGACTACAATGAAAAACTGTTTTTT.

The rearrangement uses TRBV19 and TRBJ1-2, with no clear D. Trimming cost V 5 bases and J 8 bases, with 15 bases left between them. CDR1 is LNHDA, CDR2 SQIVND, per germline (reference sequence). This CDR3 is 13 amino acids long. CDR3 coding DNA: TGTGCCAGTAGTTGGGGTACCCTTCGAGGCTACACCTTC. Translated, it gives CASSWGTLRGYTF.

CDR3 DNA sequence: TGTGCCAGCAGCCTTACAGGGCCCGATACCACAGATACGCAGTATTTT. Its translation is CASSLTGPDTTDTQYF. The chain combines TRBV6-6 with TRBJ2-3, with D possibly matching TRBD1 (6 bases). The V end was cut by 6 bases, the J end by 2 bases, with 18 bases between. Germline V gene data show CDR1 as MNHNY and CDR2 as SVGAGI (reference sequence). This CDR3 spans 16 amino acids.